This TCR beta chain was recorded in a study of metastatic and nonmetastatic thyroid tumors. Background on the study: Comparison of repertoires was carried out across blood and tumor or nodule tissue from malignant and benign thyroid patients. Study-wide points: Reports indicated that malignant thyroid tumors showed significantly higher TCR beta diversity than benign nodules did, in blood and tumor.

Patients were all untreated before their thyroid surgery. Original handling: The distant-metastasis classifier for papillary thyroid cancer was built from CDR3 differences across clinicopathological groups. TCRdb re-processed the PCR reads through MiXCR. TCRdb assigned the V and J calls; the authors' analysis was not used. The table records 64,000 or so clones, around 16% of them present only once. The CDR3 is made up of 15 amino acids. Per germline, CDR1 SGDLS and CDR2 YYNGEE. V was pared by 4 bases and J by 6 bases, with 17 bases between. This clone was seen ten or more times. Its antigen is currently unknown.

The sequencing sample was made of blood. This TCR derives from a male donor with papillary thyroid cancer or a benign thyroid nodule (not recorded which). Some clones in this sample may be carry-over from other donors' samples. The rearrangement joins TRBV9 to TRBJ2-1, with D possibly matching TRBD2 (6 bases). The CDR3 nucleotides are TGTGCCAGCAGCCCCTCCCCTCTAGCGTCCAATGAGCAGTTCTTC. This translates into CASSPSPLASNEQFF.